These 25 T cell receptor beta chains were sequenced from one sample in a study of shared clonotypes between healthy human individuals. Profiled with immunoSEQ multiplex PCR; TCRdb holds only in-frame clones, not every one. The sample holds some 2.4 million clones, 80% to 95% seen once. The sample comprised naive CD4+ T cells from PBMCs. This sample's subset: CD45RA+ positively selected. The receptors shown here come from a man between 18 and 35 years old in good health. Some clones in this sample may be carry-over from other donors' samples.

With regard to this clone: Additional DNA sequences in this sample encode the identical CDR3. The chain employs TRBV27 and TRBJ2-3, with 8 bases lining up with TRBD2. Germline CDR1 MNHEY, CDR2 SMNVEV (reference sequence). V lost 2 bases, J lost 2 bases, and 3 bases stayed unmatched. This CDR3 has 15 residues. DNA for the CDR3: TGTGCCAGCAGTTTACGGGGGGGCTCCACAGATACGCAGTATTTT. Protein: CASSLRGGSTDTQYF.

V is TRBV5-6 and J is TRBJ2-5; tentative D call: TRBD1 (6 bases). Germline V gene data show CDR1 as SGHDT and CDR2 as YYEEEE. The CDR3 is made up of 17 amino acids. V dropped 0 bases and J dropped 5 bases, with 20 bases sitting between them. DNA of the CDR3: TGTGCCAGCAGCTTGGGTTTTTTCAGGACAGCCTCTGAGACCCAGTACTTC. Encoded protein: CASSLGFFRTASETQYF. Drawing the rest from reference TRBV5-6 and TRBJ2-5, the complete variable domain is DAGVTQSPTHLIKTRGQQVTLRCSPKSGHDTVSWYQQALGQGPQFIFQYYEEEERQRGNFPDRFSGHQFPNYSSELNVNALLLGDSALYLCASSLGFFRTASETQYFGPGTRLLVL.

The rearrangement uses TRBV6-5 and TRBJ1-1, with 11 nucleotides matching TRBD1. From germline, CDR1 is MNHEY and CDR2 SVGAGI. This CDR3 has 15 residues. The V gene end was trimmed by 7 bases and the J gene end by 5 bases; junction bases not matched to a gene: 9. In DNA form, the CDR3 reads TGTGCCAGCAACAGATTTGGGACAGGGGGTACTGAAGCTTTCTTT. Protein sequence: CASNRFGTGGTEAFF.

This rearrangement joins TRBV11-3 to TRBJ2-1, with 10 bases matching TRBD2. Germline V gene sequence: CDR1 SGHNT, CDR2 YENEEA. Germline trimming cut 2 bases from V and 4 bases from J; bases unmatched to any gene: 2. The CDR3 is made up of 15 amino acids. The CDR3 loop reads CASSLISGRYNEQFF. The CDR3 DNA is TGTGCCAGCAGCTTAATTAGCGGGAGGTACAATGAGCAGTTCTTC.

As concerns this clone: The same CDR3 arises from other DNA sequences in this sample as well. CDR3 sequence reads: CASSLGGQVNTGELFF. CDR3 bases: TGTGCCAGCAGCTTGGGAGGACAGGTGAACACCGGGGAGCTGTTTTTT. This rearrangement joins TRBV5-4 to TRBJ2-2; TRBD1 matches at 7 bases. V was pared by 0 bases and J by 1 base, with 3 bases of the junction left unmatched. Germline lookup yields CDR1 SGHNT and CDR2 YYREEE (reference sequence). The CDR3 has 16 amino acids.

The chain links TRBV5-4 to TRBJ2-2; TRBD1 matches at 10 bases. This CDR3 contains 15 residues. The V gene end was trimmed by 3 bases and the J gene end by 5 bases; junction bases not matched to a gene: 4. The V gene's germline CDR1 is SGHNT and CDR2 YYREEE (reference sequence). CDR3 nucleotides: TGTGCCAGCAGCTCGGGACAGGGGTATACCGGGGAGCTGTTTTTT. It yields the protein CASSSGQGYTGELFF.

On this clone: The same CDR3 also results from other DNA sequences found in this sample. V usage is TRBV7-8 and J usage is TRBJ2-1; possibly TRBD1 or TRBD2 for D (5 bases each). V dropped 4 bases and J dropped 1 base, with 11 bases sitting between them. CDR3 length: 15 amino acids. In germline, CDR1 is SGHVS, CDR2 FQNEAQ. The DNA for the CDR3 is TGTGCCAGCAGCTCCCGGGGCGGTTCCTACAATGAGCAGTTCTTC. Protein product: CASSSRGGSYNEQFF.

The rearrangement joins TRBV5-1 to TRBJ2-7; 8 bases are shared with TRBD2. Germline V gene lookup returns CDR1 SGHRS and CDR2 YFSETQ. The CDR3 totals 16 residues. The junction had 6 bases not matched to a gene; V was cut back by 0 bases and J by 1 base. CDR3 DNA: TGCGCCAGCAGCTTGGGGCTAGCGGGTATTTCCTACGAGCAGTACTTC. Encoded protein: CASSLGLAGISYEQYF.

With regard to this clone: Other DNA sequences in the same sample also yield this CDR3. This chain connects TRBV5-1 to TRBJ1-3; D is unresolved. V was trimmed by 2 bases and J by 0 bases, leaving 3 bases between them. Germline V CDR1 and CDR2: SGHRS, YFSETQ. This CDR3 is built from 13 residues. CDR3 residues: CASSFGSGNTIYF. As DNA, the CDR3 is TGCGCCAGCAGCTTTGGCTCTGGAAACACCATATATTTT. Looking up the rest from reference TRBV5-1 and TRBJ1-3 gives the full variable domain: KAGVTQTPRYLIKTRGQQVTLSCSPISGHRSVSWYQQTPGQGLQFLFEYFSETQRNKGNFPGRFSGRQFSNSRSEMNVSTLELGDSALYLCASSFGSGNTIYFGEGSWLTVV.

The rearrangement uses TRBV7-2 and TRBJ2-4; 8 positions agree with TRBD1. Trimming cost V 2 bases and J 8 bases; bases outside gene matches: 8. The CDR3 sequence is 15 residues long. The germline V gene has CDR1 SGHTA and CDR2 FQGNSA. CDR3 nucleotide sequence: TGTGCCAGCAGCTTATATCAGGGGGCGAGCGACATTCAGTACTTC. Translating gives CASSLYQGASDIQYF. Combining the CDR3 with reference TRBV7-2 and TRBJ2-4 gives the whole variable domain GAGVSQSPSNKVTEKGKDVELRCDPISGHTALYWYRQSLGQGLEFLIYFQGNSAPDKSGLPSDRFSAERTGGSVSTLTIQRTQQEDSAVYLCASSLYQGASDIQYFGAGTRLSVL.

The chain joins TRBV6-1 to TRBJ2-1; D not certain. The CDR3 sequence is 15 residues long. Germline CDR1 is MNHNS and CDR2 is SASEGT. V was cut by 1 base and J by 0 bases, with 7 bases left in between. In DNA form, the CDR3 reads TGTGCCAGCAGTGAAGAGTGGAGCTCCTACAATGAGCAGTTCTTC. Its protein is CASSEEWSSYNEQFF.

This clone showed up just once. V is TRBV15 and J is TRBJ2-5; D remains unclear. This CDR3 spans 15 amino acids. Germline V lookup: CDR1 LNHNV, CDR2 YYDKDF (reference sequence). Trimming shortened V by 0 bases and J by 0 bases, and 8 bases separated the two germline ends. The CDR3 protein is CATSREPQDQETQYF. DNA of the CDR3: TGTGCCACCAGCAGAGAGCCGCAGGACCAAGAGACCCAGTACTTC.

The chain combines TRBV7-9 with TRBJ1-1; no reliable D call. The ends were cut back, 1 base at V and 4 bases at J, with 7 bases in the middle. This CDR3 is built from 13 residues. The V gene's germline CDR1 is SEHNR and CDR2 FQNEAQ (reference sequence). The DNA for the CDR3 is TGTGCCAGCAGCTTAGAGCGATTCACTGAAGCTTTCTTT. The encoded protein is CASSLERFTEAFF. The variable domain in full, completed from reference TRBV7-9 and TRBJ1-1, reads DTGVSQNPRHKITKRGQNVTFRCDPISEHNRLYWYRQTLGQGPEFLTYFQNEAQLEKSRLLSDRFSAERPKGSFSTLEIQRTEQGDSAMYLCASSLERFTEAFFGQGTRLTVV.

The chain couples TRBV6-5 to TRBJ1-2; D not certain. Trimming left V 0 bases short and J 4 bases short, with 9 bases between. In germline, CDR1 is MNHEY, CDR2 SVGAGI. The CDR3 runs 14 residues. The CDR3 bases are TGTGCCAGCAGTTACTCGGGCAGACTCTATGGCTACACCTTC. Its protein product is CASSYSGRLYGYTF.

V is TRBV2 and J is TRBJ1-2, with D tentatively TRBD1 (5 bases). CDR3 length: 13 amino acids. The V and J ends lost 4 bases and 3 bases respectively, with 9 bases between them. Germline assignment: CDR1 SNHLY and CDR2 FYNNEI. The CDR3 sequence is CASSVRDHYGYTF. Here the CDR3 DNA reads TGTGCCAGCAGTGTCCGGGACCACTATGGCTACACCTTC.

J is TRBJ1-6 and V is TRBV6-1; D is unclear. V lost 6 bases, J lost 0 bases, and 3 bases lay in between. Germline values: CDR1 MNHNS, CDR2 SASEGT. The CDR3 length is 13 residues. CDR3 bases: TGTGCCAGCAGCTACTCCTATAATTCACCCCTCCACTTT. It specifies CASSYSYNSPLHF.

CDR3 protein: CAIREWQGAYEQYF. CDR3 nucleotides: TGTGCCATCAGGGAATGGCAGGGAGCCTACGAGCAGTACTTC. The rearrangement uses TRBV10-3 and TRBJ2-5; D assignment may be TRBD1 or TRBD2 (5 bases each). With the DNA end fitting TRBJ2-7 better, the J assignment may be wrong. CDR3 size: 14 residues. The germline V gene has CDR1 ENHRY and CDR2 SYGVKD.

A word on this clone: In the same sample, other DNA sequences code for this CDR3. The chain is built from TRBV9 and TRBJ2-3; D perhaps matches TRBD2 (6 bases). V was pared by 3 bases and J by 4 bases, with 18 bases between. The CDR3 spans 16 residues. CDR1 is SGDLS, CDR2 YYNGEE, per germline. CDR3 amino acids: CASSAPSGRTPDTQYF. The DNA for the CDR3 is TGTGCCAGCAGCGCCCCTAGTGGGAGGACGCCAGATACGCAGTATTTT.

The chain has TRBV11-2 and TRBJ1-1; no firm D call. The CDR3 loop spans 13 amino acids. Germline V gene lookup returns CDR1 SGHAT and CDR2 FQNNGV. Trimming removed 7 bases from V and 0 bases from J, with 9 bases in between. The CDR3 reads CASTPYMNTEAFF. The CDR3 coding sequence is TGTGCCAGCACTCCCTACATGAACACTGAAGCTTTCTTT. Complete variable domain (other parts from reference TRBV11-2 and TRBJ1-1): EAGVAQSPRYKIIEKRQSVAFWCNPISGHATLYWYQQILGQGPKLLIQFQNNGVVDDSQLPKDRFSAERLKGVDSTLKIQPAKLEDSAVYLCASTPYMNTEAFFGQGTRLTVV.

This clone was observed a single time. The V gene is TRBV5-1, the J gene TRBJ2-7; D is possibly TRBD2 (6 bases). The CDR3 contains 14 residues. CDR1 is SGHRS, CDR2 YFSETQ, per germline. Trimming took off 0 bases at V and 6 bases at J, with 13 bases between the two ends. CDR3 region: CASSLDVAEGEQYF. In DNA, the CDR3 is TGCGCCAGCAGCTTGGACGTTGCGGAGGGCGAGCAGTACTTC.

The rearrangement uses TRBV27 and TRBJ2-3; perhaps TRBD2 as D (5 bases). Germline V CDR1 and CDR2: MNHEY, SMNVEV (reference sequence). This CDR3 comprises 16 residues. Trimming cost V 5 bases and J 5 bases, with 20 bases left between them. The CDR3 region is CASSEMVAQPGDTQYF. DNA of the CDR3: TGTGCCAGCAGTGAAATGGTAGCGCAACCTGGAGATACGCAGTATTTT.

This clone was recorded a few times. In the same sample, other DNA sequences code for this CDR3. This chain uses TRBV5-1 with TRBJ2-1, with 10 bases matching TRBD2. The germline gives CDR1 SGHRS, CDR2 YFSETQ. The CDR3 loop spans 15 amino acids. Trimming removed 0 bases from V and 3 bases from J; junction bases left unmatched: 0. CDR3 protein: CASSLGTSGYNEQFF. CDR3 DNA sequence: TGCGCCAGCAGCTTGGGGACTAGCGGCTACAATGAGCAGTTCTTC.

V and J are TRBV6-1 and TRBJ1-5; D uncertain. The germline V and J ends were trimmed by 6 bases and 0 bases, with 6 bases remaining between them. Germline values: CDR1 MNHNS, CDR2 SASEGT. This CDR3 comprises 13 residues. CDR3: CASRDYSNQPQHF. CDR3 nucleotides: TGTGCCAGCAGAGACTATAGCAATCAGCCCCAGCATTTT.

This clone was counted a few times. The J gene is TRBJ1-1, the V gene TRBV7-3; maybe TRBD1 (5 bases). The V gene lost 4 bases and the J gene lost 0 bases, with 9 bases spanning the gap. There are 14 residues in the CDR3. CDR1 SGHTA and CDR2 FQGTGA come from the germline V gene. CDR3 protein: CASSSDTVNTEAFF. The CDR3 DNA reads as TGTGCCAGCAGCTCGGACACAGTGAACACTGAAGCTTTCTTT.

The rearrangement links TRBV9 to TRBJ2-3; 16 bases agree with TRBD2. Germline CDR1 is SGDLS and CDR2 is YYNGEE. V lost 3 bases and J lost 0; bases outside the gene matches: 4. This CDR3 comprises 18 residues. CDR3 amino acids: CASSAGTSGRVSTDTQYF. CDR3 sequence (DNA): TGTGCCAGCAGCGCCGGGACTAGCGGGAGGGTTAGCACAGATACGCAGTATTTT.